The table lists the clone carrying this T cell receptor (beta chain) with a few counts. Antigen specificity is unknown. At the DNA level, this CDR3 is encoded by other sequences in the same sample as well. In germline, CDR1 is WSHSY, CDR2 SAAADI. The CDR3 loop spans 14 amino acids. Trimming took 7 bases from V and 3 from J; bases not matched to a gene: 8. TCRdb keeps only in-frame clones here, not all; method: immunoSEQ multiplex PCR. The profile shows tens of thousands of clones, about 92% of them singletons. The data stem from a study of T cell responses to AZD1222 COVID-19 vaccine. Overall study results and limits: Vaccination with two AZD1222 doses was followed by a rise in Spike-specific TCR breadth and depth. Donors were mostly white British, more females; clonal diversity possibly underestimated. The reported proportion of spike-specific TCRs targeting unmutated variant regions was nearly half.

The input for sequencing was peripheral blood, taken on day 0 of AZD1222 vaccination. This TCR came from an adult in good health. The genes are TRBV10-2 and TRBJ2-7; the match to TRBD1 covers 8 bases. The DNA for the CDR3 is TGCGCCAGCACCCTGGACAGGGCCGGCTACGAGCAGTACTTC. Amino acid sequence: CASTLDRAGYEQYF.